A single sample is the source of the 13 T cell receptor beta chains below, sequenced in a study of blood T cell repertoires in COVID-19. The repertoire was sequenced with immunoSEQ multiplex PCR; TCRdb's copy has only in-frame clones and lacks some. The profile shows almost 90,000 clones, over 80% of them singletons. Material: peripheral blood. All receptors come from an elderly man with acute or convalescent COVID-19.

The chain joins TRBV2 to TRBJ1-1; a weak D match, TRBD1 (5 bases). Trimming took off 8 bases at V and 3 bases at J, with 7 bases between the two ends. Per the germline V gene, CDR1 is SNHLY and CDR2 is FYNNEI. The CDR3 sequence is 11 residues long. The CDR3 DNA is TGTGCCAGCCTAGGGGACACTGAAGCTTTCTTT. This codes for CASLGDTEAFF.

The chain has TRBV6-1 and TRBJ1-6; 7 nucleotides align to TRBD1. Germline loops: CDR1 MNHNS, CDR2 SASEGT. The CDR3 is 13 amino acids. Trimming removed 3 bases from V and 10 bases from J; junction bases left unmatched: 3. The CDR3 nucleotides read TGTGCCAGCAGTGACAGGGGGAGGTCACCCCTCCACTTT. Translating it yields CASSDRGRSPLHF.

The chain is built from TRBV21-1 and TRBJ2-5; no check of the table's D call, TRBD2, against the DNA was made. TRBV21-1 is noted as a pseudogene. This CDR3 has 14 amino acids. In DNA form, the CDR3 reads TGTGCCACCTCGCCGGGGGACCCATTGGAGACCCAGTACTTC. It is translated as CATSPGDPLETQYF.

Here the CDR3 reads CASSPWDRNSYEQYF. CDR3 nucleotides: TGTGCCAGCAGCCCCTGGGACAGGAACTCCTACGAGCAGTACTTC. The rearrangement joins TRBV14 to TRBJ2-7; 8 bases are shared with TRBD1. CDR3 length: 15 residues. Germline values: CDR1 SGHDN, CDR2 FVKESK. J gave up 0 bases and V 4 bases, and 5 bases lay outside the gene matches.

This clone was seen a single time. This CDR3 is CASSILAVEIGYEQYF. CDR3 in DNA: TGTGCCAGCAGCATACTAGCGGTAGAGATAGGCTACGAGCAGTACTTC. The chain links TRBV7-2 to TRBJ2-7; 8 bases align to TRBD2. CDR3 length: 16 residues. Trimming removed 5 bases from V and 3 bases from J; junction bases left unmatched: 12. The germline CDR1 and CDR2 sequences are SGHTA and FQGNSA. Variable domain in full (rest from reference TRBV7-2 and TRBJ2-7): GAGVSQSPSNKVTEKGKDVELRCDPISGHTALYWYRQSLGQGLEFLIYFQGNSAPDKSGLPSDRFSAERTGGSVSTLTIQRTQQEDSAVYLCASSILAVEIGYEQYFGPGTRLTVT.

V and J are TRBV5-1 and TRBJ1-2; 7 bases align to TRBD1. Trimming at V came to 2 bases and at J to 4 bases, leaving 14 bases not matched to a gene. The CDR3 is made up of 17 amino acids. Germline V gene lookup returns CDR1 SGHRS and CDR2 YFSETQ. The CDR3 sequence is CASSLGTSGTAFYGYTF. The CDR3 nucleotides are TGCGCCAGCAGCTTAGGGACCTCCGGGACAGCCTTCTATGGCTACACCTTC.

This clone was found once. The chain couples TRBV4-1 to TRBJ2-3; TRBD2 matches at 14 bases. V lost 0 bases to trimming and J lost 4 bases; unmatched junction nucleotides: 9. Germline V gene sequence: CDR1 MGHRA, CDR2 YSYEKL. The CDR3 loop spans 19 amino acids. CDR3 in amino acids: CASSQDSPRLAGGPDTQYF. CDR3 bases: TGCGCCAGCAGCCAAGACTCGCCTAGACTAGCGGGAGGGCCAGATACGCAGTATTTT.

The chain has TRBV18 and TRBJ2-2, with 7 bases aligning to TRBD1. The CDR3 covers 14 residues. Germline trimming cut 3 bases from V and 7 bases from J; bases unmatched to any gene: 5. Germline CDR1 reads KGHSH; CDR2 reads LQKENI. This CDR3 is CASSPSTGIGELFF. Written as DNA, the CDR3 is TGTGCCAGCTCACCGTCGACAGGGATCGGGGAGCTGTTTTTT.

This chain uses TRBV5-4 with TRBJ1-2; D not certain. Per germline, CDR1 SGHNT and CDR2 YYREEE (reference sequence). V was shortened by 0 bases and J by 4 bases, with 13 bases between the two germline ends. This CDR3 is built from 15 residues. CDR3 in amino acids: CASSLVGGLGYGYTF. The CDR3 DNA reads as TGTGCCAGCAGCTTGGTGGGAGGGCTGGGCTATGGCTACACCTTC.

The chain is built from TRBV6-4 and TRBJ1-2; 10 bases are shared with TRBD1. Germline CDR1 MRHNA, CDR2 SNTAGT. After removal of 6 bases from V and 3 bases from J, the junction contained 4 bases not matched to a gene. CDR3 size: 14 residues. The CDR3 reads CASRRTGGDYGYTF. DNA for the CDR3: TGTGCCAGCAGAAGGACAGGGGGTGACTATGGCTACACCTTC.

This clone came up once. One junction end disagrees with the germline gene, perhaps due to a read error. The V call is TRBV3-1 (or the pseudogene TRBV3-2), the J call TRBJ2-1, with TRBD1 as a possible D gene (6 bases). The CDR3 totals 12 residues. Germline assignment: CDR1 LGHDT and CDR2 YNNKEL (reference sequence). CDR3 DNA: TGTGCCAGCAGCCCTGGGACAAGTGAGGAGTTCTTC. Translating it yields CASSPGTSEEFF.

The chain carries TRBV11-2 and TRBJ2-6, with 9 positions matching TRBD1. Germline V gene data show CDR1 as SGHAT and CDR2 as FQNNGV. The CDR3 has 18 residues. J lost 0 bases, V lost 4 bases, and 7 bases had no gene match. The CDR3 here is CASSSRRTGVSGANVLTF. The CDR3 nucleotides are TGTGCCAGCAGCTCGAGGAGGACAGGGGTCTCTGGGGCCAACGTCCTGACTTTC.

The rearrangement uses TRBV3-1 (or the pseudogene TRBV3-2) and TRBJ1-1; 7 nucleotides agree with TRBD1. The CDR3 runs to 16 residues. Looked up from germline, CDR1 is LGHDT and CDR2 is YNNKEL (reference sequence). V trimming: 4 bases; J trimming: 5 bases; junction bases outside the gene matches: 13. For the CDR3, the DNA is TGTGCCAGCAGCCTTATGTTGACAGGGATGGGTACTGAAGCTTTCTTT. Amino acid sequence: CASSLMLTGMGTEAFF.